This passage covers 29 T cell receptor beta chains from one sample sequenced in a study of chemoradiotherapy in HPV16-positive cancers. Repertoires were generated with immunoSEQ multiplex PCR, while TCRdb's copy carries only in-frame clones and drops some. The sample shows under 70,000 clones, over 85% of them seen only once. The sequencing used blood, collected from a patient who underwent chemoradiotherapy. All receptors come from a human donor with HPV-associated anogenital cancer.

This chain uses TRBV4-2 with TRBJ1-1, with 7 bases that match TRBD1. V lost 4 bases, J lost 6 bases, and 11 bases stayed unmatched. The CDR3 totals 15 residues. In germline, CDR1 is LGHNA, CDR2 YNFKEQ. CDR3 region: CASSPRQGLGAEAFF. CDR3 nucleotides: TGTGCCAGCAGCCCCCGACAGGGCCTGGGAGCTGAAGCTTTCTTT.

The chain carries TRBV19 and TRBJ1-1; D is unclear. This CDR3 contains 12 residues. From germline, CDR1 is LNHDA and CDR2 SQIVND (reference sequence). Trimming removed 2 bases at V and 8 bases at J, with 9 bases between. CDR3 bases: TGTGCCAGTAGTATATCGGTCGGGGAAGCTTTCTTT. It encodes CASSISVGEAFF.

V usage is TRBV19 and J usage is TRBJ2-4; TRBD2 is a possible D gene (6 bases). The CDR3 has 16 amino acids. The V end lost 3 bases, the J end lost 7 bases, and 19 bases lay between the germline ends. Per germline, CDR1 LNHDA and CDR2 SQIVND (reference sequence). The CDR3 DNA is TGTGCCAGTAGTATTGGAGGGATGACTAACATGAACATTCAGTACTTC. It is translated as CASSIGGMTNMNIQYF.

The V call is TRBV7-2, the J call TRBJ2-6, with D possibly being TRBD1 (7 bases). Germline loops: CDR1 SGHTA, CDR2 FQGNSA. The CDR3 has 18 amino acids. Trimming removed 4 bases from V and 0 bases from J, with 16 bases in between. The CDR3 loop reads CASSSAGQLFSGANVLTF. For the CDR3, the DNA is TGTGCCAGCAGCTCTGCGGGACAGCTTTTCTCTGGGGCCAACGTCCTGACTTTC.

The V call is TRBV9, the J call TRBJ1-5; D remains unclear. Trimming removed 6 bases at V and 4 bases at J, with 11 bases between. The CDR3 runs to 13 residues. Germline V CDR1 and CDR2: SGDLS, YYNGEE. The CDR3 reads CASNLDGNQPQHF. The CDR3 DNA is TGTGCCAGCAACCTTGACGGGAATCAGCCCCAGCATTTT.

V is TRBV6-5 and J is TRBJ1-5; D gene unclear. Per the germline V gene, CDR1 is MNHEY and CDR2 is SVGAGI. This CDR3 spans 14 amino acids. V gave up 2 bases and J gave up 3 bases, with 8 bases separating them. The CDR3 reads CASSYGGFNQPQHF. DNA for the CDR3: TGTGCCAGCAGTTACGGAGGATTCAATCAGCCCCAGCATTTT.

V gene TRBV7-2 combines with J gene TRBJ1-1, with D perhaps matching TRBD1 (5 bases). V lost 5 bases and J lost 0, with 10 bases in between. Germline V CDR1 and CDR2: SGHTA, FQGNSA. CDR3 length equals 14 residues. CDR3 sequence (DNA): TGTGCCAGCAGCGACCGACAGCTGAACACTGAAGCTTTCTTT. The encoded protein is CASSDRQLNTEAFF.

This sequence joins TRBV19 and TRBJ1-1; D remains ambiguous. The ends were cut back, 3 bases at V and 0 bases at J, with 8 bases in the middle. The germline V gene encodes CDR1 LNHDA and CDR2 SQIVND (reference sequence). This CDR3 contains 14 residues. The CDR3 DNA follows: TGTGCCAGTAGTATCAATCAGATGAACACTGAAGCTTTCTTT. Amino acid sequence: CASSINQMNTEAFF.

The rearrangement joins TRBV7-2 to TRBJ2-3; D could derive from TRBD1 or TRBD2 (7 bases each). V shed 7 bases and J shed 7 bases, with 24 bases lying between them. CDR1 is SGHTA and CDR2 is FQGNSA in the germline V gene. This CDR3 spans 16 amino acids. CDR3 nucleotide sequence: TGTGCCAGCACCCTCCTGGGGGAGGGGGCGGGGAATACGCAGTATTTT. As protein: CASTLLGEGAGNTQYF. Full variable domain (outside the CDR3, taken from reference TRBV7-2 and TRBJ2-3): GAGVSQSPSNKVTEKGKDVELRCDPISGHTALYWYRQSLGQGLEFLIYFQGNSAPDKSGLPSDRFSAERTGGSVSTLTIQRTQQEDSAVYLCASTLLGEGAGNTQYFGPGTRLTVL.

CDR3 loop: CASPGTPKKGYTF. The DNA of the CDR3 is TGTGCCAGCCCCGGGACGCCCAAGAAGGGCTACACCTTC. The rearrangement joins TRBV6-4 to TRBJ1-2, with D possibly TRBD1 on 5 matching bases. V was trimmed by 8 bases and J by 8 bases, leaving 18 bases between them. CDR3 length equals 13 residues. Germline V CDR1 and CDR2: MRHNA, SNTAGT.

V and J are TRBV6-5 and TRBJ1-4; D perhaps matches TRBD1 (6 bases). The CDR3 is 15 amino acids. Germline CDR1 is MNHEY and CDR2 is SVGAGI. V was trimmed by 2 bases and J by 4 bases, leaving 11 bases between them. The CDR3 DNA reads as TGTGCCAGCAGTTACGACGGACAGTTTAATGAAAAACTGTTTTTT. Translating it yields CASSYDGQFNEKLFF.

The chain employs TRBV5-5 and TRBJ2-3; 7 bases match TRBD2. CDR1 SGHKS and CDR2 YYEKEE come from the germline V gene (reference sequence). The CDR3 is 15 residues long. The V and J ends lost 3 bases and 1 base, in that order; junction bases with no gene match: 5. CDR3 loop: CASSSTLAGTDTQYF. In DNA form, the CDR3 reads TGTGCCAGCAGCTCGACCCTAGCGGGCACAGATACGCAGTATTTT.

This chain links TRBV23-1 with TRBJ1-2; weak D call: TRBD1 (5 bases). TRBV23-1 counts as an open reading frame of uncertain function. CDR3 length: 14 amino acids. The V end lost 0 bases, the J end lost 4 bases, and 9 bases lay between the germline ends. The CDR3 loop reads CASSQSRGGYGYTF. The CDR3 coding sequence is TGCGCCAGCAGTCAATCGCGGGGGGGCTATGGCTACACCTTC.

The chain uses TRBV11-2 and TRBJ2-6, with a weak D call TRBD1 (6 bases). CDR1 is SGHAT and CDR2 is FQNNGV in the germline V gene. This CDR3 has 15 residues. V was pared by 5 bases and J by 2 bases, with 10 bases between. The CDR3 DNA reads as TGTGCCAGCAGCCCACAGGGCGCTGGGGCCAACGTCCTGACTTTC. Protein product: CASSPQGAGANVLTF.

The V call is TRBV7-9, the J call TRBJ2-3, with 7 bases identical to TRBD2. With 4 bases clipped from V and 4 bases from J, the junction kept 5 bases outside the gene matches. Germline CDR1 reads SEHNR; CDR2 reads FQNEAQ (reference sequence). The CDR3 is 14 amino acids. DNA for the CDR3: TGTGCCAGCAGCTCCTGGACTAGTTCAGATACGCAGTATTTT. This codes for CASSSWTSSDTQYF.

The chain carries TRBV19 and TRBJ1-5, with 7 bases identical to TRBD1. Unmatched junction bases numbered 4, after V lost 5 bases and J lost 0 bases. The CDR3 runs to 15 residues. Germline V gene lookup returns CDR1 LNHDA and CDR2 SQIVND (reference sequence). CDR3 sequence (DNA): TGTGCCAGTAGTCCCCGGGACAGTAGCAATCAGCCCCAGCATTTT. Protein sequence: CASSPRDSSNQPQHF.

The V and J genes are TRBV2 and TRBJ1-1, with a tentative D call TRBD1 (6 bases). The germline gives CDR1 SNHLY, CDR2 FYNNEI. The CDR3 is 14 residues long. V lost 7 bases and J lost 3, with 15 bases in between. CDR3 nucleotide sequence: TGTGCCAGCAACCGCAGGGGTCCTTACACTGAAGCTTTCTTT. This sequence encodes CASNRRGPYTEAFF.

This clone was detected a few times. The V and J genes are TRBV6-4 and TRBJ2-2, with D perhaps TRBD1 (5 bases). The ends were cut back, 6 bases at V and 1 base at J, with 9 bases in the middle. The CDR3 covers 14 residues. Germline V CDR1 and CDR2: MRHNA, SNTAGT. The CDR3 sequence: CASRQELNTGELFF. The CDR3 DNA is TGTGCCAGCAGACAGGAGTTGAACACCGGGGAGCTGTTTTTT.

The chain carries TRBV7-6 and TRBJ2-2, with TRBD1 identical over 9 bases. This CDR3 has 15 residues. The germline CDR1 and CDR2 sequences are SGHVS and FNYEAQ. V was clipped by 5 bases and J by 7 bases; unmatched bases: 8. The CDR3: CASSARDRESGELFF. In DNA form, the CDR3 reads TGTGCCAGCAGCGCGCGGGACAGGGAGAGCGGGGAGCTGTTTTTT.

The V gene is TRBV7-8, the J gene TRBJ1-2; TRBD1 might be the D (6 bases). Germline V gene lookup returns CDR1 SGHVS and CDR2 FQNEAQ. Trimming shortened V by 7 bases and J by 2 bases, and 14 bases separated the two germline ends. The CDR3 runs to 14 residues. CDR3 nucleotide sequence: TGTGCCAGCAAACGGGGGGCATCGAACTATGGCTACACCTTC. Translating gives CASKRGASNYGYTF.

In nucleotides, the CDR3 is TGTGCCAGCAGCTTCCAAGGGAATTCACCCCTCCACTTT. This codes for CASSFQGNSPLHF. The chain employs TRBV7-8 and TRBJ1-6; D unclear. The V end was cut by 3 bases, the J end by 7 bases, with 7 bases between. CDR1 and CDR2 (germline): SGHVS, FQNEAQ. This CDR3 is built from 13 residues.

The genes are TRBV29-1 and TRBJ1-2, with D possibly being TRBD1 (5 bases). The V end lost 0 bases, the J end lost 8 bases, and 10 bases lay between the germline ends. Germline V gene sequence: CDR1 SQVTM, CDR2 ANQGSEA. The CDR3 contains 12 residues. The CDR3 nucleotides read TGCAGCGTTGAAGATCTGCAGGGCGGCTACACCTTC. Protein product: CSVEDLQGGYTF.

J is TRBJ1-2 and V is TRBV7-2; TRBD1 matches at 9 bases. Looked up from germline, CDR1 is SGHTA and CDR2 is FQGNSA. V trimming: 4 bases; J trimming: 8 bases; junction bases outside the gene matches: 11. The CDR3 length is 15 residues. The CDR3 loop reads CASSSPNPGQGGYTF. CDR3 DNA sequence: TGTGCCAGCAGCTCCCCCAACCCGGGACAGGGAGGCTACACCTTC.

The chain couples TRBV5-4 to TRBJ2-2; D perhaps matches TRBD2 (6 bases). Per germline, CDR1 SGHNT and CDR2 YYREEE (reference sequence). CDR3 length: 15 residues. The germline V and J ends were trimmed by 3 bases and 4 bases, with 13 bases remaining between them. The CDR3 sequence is CASSSGTPGTGELFF. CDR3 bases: TGTGCCAGCAGCTCCGGGACTCCGGGCACCGGGGAGCTGTTTTTT.

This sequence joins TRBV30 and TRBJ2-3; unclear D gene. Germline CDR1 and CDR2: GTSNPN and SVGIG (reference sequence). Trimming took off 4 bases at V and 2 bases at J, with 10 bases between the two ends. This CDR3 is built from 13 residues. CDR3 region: CAWTGIFTDTQYF. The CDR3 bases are TGTGCCTGGACAGGAATTTTCACAGATACGCAGTATTTT.

The CDR3: CASSHGPQQYF. CDR3 DNA: TGTGCCAGCAGCCACGGACCTCAGCAGTACTTC. This chain uses TRBV14 with TRBJ2-7; D not certain. V lost 3 bases and J 8 bases, leaving 8 bases between the germline ends. The CDR3 covers 11 residues. Looked up from germline, CDR1 is SGHDN and CDR2 is FVKESK. Full variable domain (outside the CDR3, taken from reference TRBV14 and TRBJ2-7): EAGVTQFPSHSVIEKGQTVTLRCDPISGHDNLYWYRRVMGKEIKFLLHFVKESKQDESGMPNNRFLAERTGGTYSTLKVQPAELEDSGVYFCASSHGPQQYFGPGTRLTVT.

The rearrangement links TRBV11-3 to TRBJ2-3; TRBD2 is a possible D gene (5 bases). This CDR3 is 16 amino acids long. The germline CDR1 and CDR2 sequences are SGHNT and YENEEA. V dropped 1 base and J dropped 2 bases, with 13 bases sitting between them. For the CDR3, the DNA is TGTGCCAGCAGCTTAGGCGTAGCGCGCGACACAGATACGCAGTATTTT. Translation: CASSLGVARDTDTQYF.

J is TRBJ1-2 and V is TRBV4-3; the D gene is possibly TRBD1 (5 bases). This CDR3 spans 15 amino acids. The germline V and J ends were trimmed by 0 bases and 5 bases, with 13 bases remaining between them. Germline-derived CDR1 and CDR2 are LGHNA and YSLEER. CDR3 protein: CASSQETGRVYGYTF. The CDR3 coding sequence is TGCGCCAGCAGCCAAGAGACGGGACGGGTTTATGGCTACACCTTC.

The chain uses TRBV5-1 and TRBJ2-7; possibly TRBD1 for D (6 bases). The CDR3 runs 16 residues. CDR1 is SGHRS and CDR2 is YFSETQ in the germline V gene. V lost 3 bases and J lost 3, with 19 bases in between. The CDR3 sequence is CASSSPTGTFRYEQYF. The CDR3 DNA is TGCGCCAGCAGCTCCCCGACCGGGACATTTCGCTACGAGCAGTACTTC.